The present TCR beta chain was sequenced within a study of T-cell memory formation after mild COVID-19. Germline CDR1 DFQATT, CDR2 SNEGSKA (reference sequence). The CDR3 length is 15 residues. V shed 6 bases, J shed 0 bases, and the junction held 8 bases outside the gene matches. TCRdb re-analysed the 5' RACE reads in MiXCR, keeping a single row per CDR3 protein. This repertoire shows some 150,000 distinct CDR3 sequences, under 7% found once; its top ten account for just over 2%. This clonotype was recorded at least ten times. The chain employs TRBV20-1 and TRBJ2-1, with TRBD2 matching over 7 bases. The TCR sequence derives from an adult woman who had mild COVID-19 (a few samples of this study predate the infection). Cell type and time point are not known. The sequencing sample was made of PBMCs or a T cell subset sorted from them (not recorded which). CDR3 sequence reads: CSAARGGSSYNEQFF. The CDR3 coding sequence is TGCAGTGCGGCAAGGGGAGGGAGCTCCTACAATGAGCAGTTCTTC.